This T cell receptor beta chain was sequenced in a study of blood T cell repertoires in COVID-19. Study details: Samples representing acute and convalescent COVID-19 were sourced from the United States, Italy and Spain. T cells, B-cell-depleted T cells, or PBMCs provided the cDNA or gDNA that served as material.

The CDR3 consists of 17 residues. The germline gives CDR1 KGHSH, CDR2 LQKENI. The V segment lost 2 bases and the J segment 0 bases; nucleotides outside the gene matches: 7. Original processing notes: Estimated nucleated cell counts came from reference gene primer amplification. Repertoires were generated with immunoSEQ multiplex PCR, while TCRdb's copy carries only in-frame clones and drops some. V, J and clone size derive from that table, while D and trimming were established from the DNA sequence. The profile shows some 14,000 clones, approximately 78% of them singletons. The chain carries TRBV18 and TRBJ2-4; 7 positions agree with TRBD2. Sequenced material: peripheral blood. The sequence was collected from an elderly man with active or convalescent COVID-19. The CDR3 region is CASSPGRGKEAKNIQYF. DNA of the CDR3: TGTGCCAGCTCACCAGGGAGGGGAAAGGAAGCCAAAAACATTCAGTACTTC.